This T cell receptor (beta chain) was identified during a study of OX40 agonist ivuxolimab in advanced cancers. Looking at the study overall: Patients with hepatocellular carcinoma, melanoma, renal cell or head and neck cancer made up the dose-escalation patients. People who had prior anti-PD-1, anti-PD-L1 or anti-CTLA-4 therapy could take part, and approximately 44% had some. General observations from the study: Expanded peripheral T-cell antigen specificity went undetermined. Expanded clones were, on average, more numerous in CD8+ T cells than in CD4+.

This clone was seen only a few times. Its antigen is not known. This CDR3 spans 16 amino acids. The ends lost 4 bases at V and 5 bases at J; junction bases unmatched: 10. Germline CDR1 is SGHAT and CDR2 is FQNNGV. Sequenced by immunoSEQ multiplex PCR; TCRdb stores in-frame clones only, minus some. The table has roughly 46,000 clones, about four fifths seen once. The chain uses TRBV11-2 and TRBJ2-2; 7 bases are a match to TRBD2. This TCR was recovered from an adult with an advanced solid tumor such as melanoma, head and neck, liver or kidney cancer. The sequencing used CD4+ or CD8+ T cells sorted from blood, collected in a trial of the OX40 agonist ivuxolimab. The CDR3 DNA follows: TGTGCCAGCAGCTCCTCCCGACTGCGGGGGACCGGGGAGCTGTTTTTT. Encoded protein: CASSSSRLRGTGELFF.